Following are 7 T cell receptor beta chains from one sample sequenced in a study of T-cell memory formation after mild COVID-19. TCRdb itself ran the 5' RACE reads through MiXCR, one entry per CDR3 protein. Among 350,000 to 400,000 distinct CDR3 sequences listed, 21% were seen once. Material for sequencing was PBMCs or a T cell subset sorted from them (not recorded which). These receptors came from an adult woman who had mild COVID-19 (a few samples of this study predate the infection). Cell type and time point are not known.

The chain links TRBV7-2 to TRBJ1-1; D is possibly TRBD1 (6 bases). The CDR3 has 17 amino acids. V lost 4 bases to trimming and J lost 0 bases, with 18 bases between them. Germline V lookup: CDR1 SGHTA, CDR2 FQGNSA. DNA for the CDR3: TGTGCCAGCAGCTCTCCCTCGGACAGAGCCCTGAACACTGAAGCTTTCTTT. Translated, it gives CASSSPSDRALNTEAFF. Filled out from reference TRBV7-2 and TRBJ1-1, the complete variable domain reads GAGVSQSPSNKVTEKGKDVELRCDPISGHTALYWYRQSLGQGLEFLIYFQGNSAPDKSGLPSDRFSAERTGGSVSTLTIQRTQQEDSAVYLCASSSPSDRALNTEAFFGQGTRLTVV.

The chain carries TRBV19 and TRBJ2-5, with 10 nucleotides matching TRBD2. V was pared by 2 bases and J by 2 bases, with 14 bases of the junction left unmatched. The germline gives CDR1 LNHDA, CDR2 SQIVND (reference sequence). The CDR3 totals 19 residues. The CDR3 nucleotides are TGTGCCAGTAGTATAACCTCGTGGTCTAGCGGGAGTTTACAAGAGACCCAGTACTTC. Translation: CASSITSWSSGSLQETQYF.

The chain links TRBV29-1 to TRBJ1-2, with TRBD1 identical over 7 bases. Per germline, CDR1 SQVTM and CDR2 ANQGSEA. This CDR3 region has 15 residues. J lost 4 bases, V lost 5 bases, and 13 bases had no gene match. Here the CDR3 DNA reads TGCAGCGTTTTAGTTAGAGGGGGCTTTACCTATGGCTACACCTTC. The encoded protein is CSVLVRGGFTYGYTF.

This clonotype turned up a few times. V is TRBV11-3 and J is TRBJ2-2; TRBD2 is a possible D gene (6 bases). Germline CDR1 and CDR2: SGHNT and YENEEA. Trimming cost V 5 bases and J 3 bases, with 16 bases left between them. The CDR3 totals 16 residues. The DNA of the CDR3 is TGTGCCAGCAGCCCCGGGGACTTTAGGGACACCGGGGAGCTGTTTTTT. This sequence encodes CASSPGDFRDTGELFF. Together with reference TRBV11-3 and TRBJ2-2, the CDR3 gives the full variable domain: EAGVVQSPRYKIIEKKQPVAFWCNPISGHNTLYWYLQNLGQGPELLIRYENEEAVDDSQLPKDRFSAERLKGVDSTLKIQPAELGDSAVYLCASSPGDFRDTGELFFGEGSRLTVL.

This chain links TRBV18 with TRBJ2-7; D unresolved. This CDR3 comprises 16 residues. Germline-derived CDR1 and CDR2 are KGHSH and LQKENI. Trimming took 4 bases from V and 5 from J, leaving 21 bases between them. CDR3 sequence reads: CASSRPERLGSDEQYF. In DNA form, the CDR3 reads TGTGCCAGCTCACGCCCGGAAAGGCTCGGCTCAGACGAGCAGTACTTC.

This clonotype was detected once. The rearrangement uses TRBV4-2 and TRBJ1-2, with D perhaps TRBD1 (5 bases). The V and J ends lost 0 bases and 0 bases respectively, with 11 bases between them. This CDR3 is 16 amino acids long. The germline V gene encodes CDR1 LGHNA and CDR2 YNFKEQ. CDR3 sequence (DNA): TGTGCCAGCAGCCAAGATATGGGGGTGGCTAACTATGGCTACACCTTC. It encodes CASSQDMGVANYGYTF.

This clonotype occurred a few times. This rearrangement joins TRBV7-3 to TRBJ2-5, with a possible D match to TRBD2 (5 bases). The germline V and J ends were trimmed by 5 bases and 5 bases, with 15 bases remaining between them. This CDR3 is built from 14 residues. CDR1 is SGHTA, CDR2 FQGTGA, per germline. The CDR3 region is CASSPGASLETQYF. DNA of the CDR3: TGTGCCAGCAGCCCTGGCGCTAGCTTGGAGACCCAGTACTTC.